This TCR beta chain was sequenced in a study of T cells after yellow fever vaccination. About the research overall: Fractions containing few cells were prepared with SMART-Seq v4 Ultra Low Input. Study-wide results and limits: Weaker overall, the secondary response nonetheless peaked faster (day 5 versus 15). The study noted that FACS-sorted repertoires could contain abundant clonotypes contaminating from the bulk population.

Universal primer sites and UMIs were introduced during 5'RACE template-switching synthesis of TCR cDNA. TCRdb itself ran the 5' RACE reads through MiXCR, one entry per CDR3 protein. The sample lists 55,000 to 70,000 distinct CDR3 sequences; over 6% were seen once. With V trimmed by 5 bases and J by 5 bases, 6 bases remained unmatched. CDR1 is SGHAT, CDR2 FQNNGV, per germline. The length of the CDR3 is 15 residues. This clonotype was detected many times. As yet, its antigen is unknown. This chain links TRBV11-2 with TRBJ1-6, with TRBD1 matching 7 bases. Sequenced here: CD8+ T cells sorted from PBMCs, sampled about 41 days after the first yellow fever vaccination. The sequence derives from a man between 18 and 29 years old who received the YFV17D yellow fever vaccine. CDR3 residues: CASSPRDRDNSPLHF. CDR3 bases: TGTGCCAGCAGCCCTAGGGACAGAGATAATTCACCCCTCCACTTT. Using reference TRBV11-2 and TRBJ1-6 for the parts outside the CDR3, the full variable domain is EAGVAQSPRYKIIEKRQSVAFWCNPISGHATLYWYQQILGQGPKLLIQFQNNGVVDDSQLPKDRFSAERLKGVDSTLKIQPAKLEDSAVYLCASSPRDRDNSPLHFGNGTRLTVT.